A selection of T cell receptor beta chains follows, all from one sample in a study of T cell repertoires in cytomegalovirus infection. TCRdb passed the reads through MiXCR, listing each CDR3 protein once. The sample holds 700,000 to 900,000 distinct CDR3 sequences, almost 30% seen once. These TCRs are of unknown antigen specificity. This specimen was cultured CD8+ T cells from PBMCs, taken from culture after CMV antigen stimulation. These receptors were collected from a human donor in good health (CMV status not recorded). Some clones in this sample may be carry-over from other donors' samples. Both conserved end residues are part of each CDR3. The order of the fields is J gene, clone size, V gene, D gene, CDR3 DNA, CDR3 protein. The D gene is left open where the match is weak. Size is omitted from some rows. Given values are once, few, many or a class for expanded clones.

j_call: TRBJ1-2; clone_size: few; v_call: TRBV25-1; d_call: NA; cdr3_nt: TGTGCCAGCCGTCGTGTAGGGGTGGACCATGGCTACACCTTC; cdr3_aa: CASRRVGVDHGYTF
j_call: TRBJ1-1; clone_size: NA; v_call: TRBV27; d_call: TRBD1; cdr3_nt: TGTGCCAGCAGTTTATCGCCTTGGACAGGGAATGAAGCTTTCTTT; cdr3_aa: CASSLSPWTGNEAFF
j_call: TRBJ2-7; clone_size: NA; v_call: TRBV19; d_call: TRBD1; cdr3_nt: TGTGCCAGTAGTATAGCCTCGACAGGGCCCTACGAGCAGTACTTC; cdr3_aa: CASSIASTGPYEQYF
j_call: TRBJ2-1; clone_size: few; v_call: TRBV7-8; d_call: TRBD2; cdr3_nt: TGTGCCAGCAGCTTACTTCTAGCGGGGGCAGAGTTCTTC; cdr3_aa: CASSLLLAGAEFF
j_call: TRBJ2-2; clone_size: NA; v_call: TRBV7-6; d_call: NA; cdr3_nt: TGTGCCAGCAGCCTCCCCGGCAGCCCAACCGGGGAGCTGTTTTTT; cdr3_aa: CASSLPGSPTGELFF
j_call: TRBJ1-2; clone_size: NA; v_call: TRBV4-1; d_call: TRBD1; cdr3_nt: TGCGCCAGCAGCATGGGTCCGGGACAGGGCTATGGCTACACCTTC; cdr3_aa: CASSMGPGQGYGYTF
j_call: TRBJ2-2; clone_size: NA; v_call: TRBV6-5; d_call: NA; cdr3_nt: TGTGCCAGCAGTTACCGTGGGGTCGGGGAGCTGTTTTTT; cdr3_aa: CASSYRGVGELFF
j_call: TRBJ1-1; clone_size: NA; v_call: TRBV27; d_call: NA; cdr3_nt: TGTGCCAGCAGTCCAACAGGGCAGCACACTGAAGCTTTCTTT; cdr3_aa: CASSPTGQHTEAFF
j_call: TRBJ2-1; clone_size: few; v_call: TRBV20-1; d_call: TRBD2; cdr3_nt: TGCATCGGCGGGGGGGCCAATGAGCAGTTCTTC; cdr3_aa: CIGGGANEQFF
j_call: TRBJ2-1; clone_size: NA; v_call: TRBV27; d_call: NA; cdr3_nt: TGTGCCAGCTCCCGTAGCGAGTCTGCCGATGAGCAGTTCTTC; cdr3_aa: CASSRSESADEQFF
j_call: TRBJ1-1; clone_size: NA; v_call: TRBV11-1; d_call: TRBD1; cdr3_nt: TGTGCCAGCAGCTTAGCTGGGACAGGAAACACTGAAGCTTTCTTT; cdr3_aa: CASSLAGTGNTEAFF
j_call: TRBJ2-2; clone_size: NA; v_call: TRBV9; d_call: NA; cdr3_nt: TGTGCCAGCAGCAGTCCGACCCTACTGAACACCGGGGAGCTGTTTTTT; cdr3_aa: CASSSPTLLNTGELFF
j_call: TRBJ1-5; clone_size: many; v_call: TRBV19; d_call: NA; cdr3_nt: TGTGCCAGTAGTTCTCAAGCTTATAGCAATCAGCCCCAGCATTTT; cdr3_aa: CASSSQAYSNQPQHF
j_call: TRBJ1-2; clone_size: NA; v_call: TRBV27; d_call: TRBD1; cdr3_nt: TGTGCCAGCAGTACTTATTCCGGGACAGGCGGGTATGGCTACACCTTC; cdr3_aa: CASSTYSGTGGYGYTF
j_call: TRBJ2-5; clone_size: NA; v_call: TRBV6-5; d_call: TRBD2; cdr3_nt: TGTGCCAGTGGGCGGGGGGGGGAGACCCAGTACTTC; cdr3_aa: CASGRGGETQYF
j_call: TRBJ2-7; clone_size: NA; v_call: TRBV12-3/TRBV12-4; d_call: NA; cdr3_nt: TGTGCCAGCACCCACATGGACGTATCCTACGAGCAGTACTTC; cdr3_aa: CASTHMDVSYEQYF
j_call: TRBJ2-2; clone_size: few; v_call: TRBV7-9; d_call: NA; cdr3_nt: TGCTTGGAGGCCACCGGGGAGCTGTTTTTT; cdr3_aa: CLEATGELFF
j_call: TRBJ1-5; clone_size: few; v_call: TRBV2; d_call: TRBD1; cdr3_nt: TGTGCCAGCCCACGTCAGACAGGGGGCGAAGGGAGCAATCAGCCCCAGCATTTT; cdr3_aa: CASPRQTGGEGSNQPQHF
j_call: TRBJ1-2; clone_size: few; v_call: TRBV11-2; d_call: NA; cdr3_nt: TGTGCCAGCAGCTTAGCCCAAACATCTTCCTATGGCTACACCTTC; cdr3_aa: CASSLAQTSSYGYTF
j_call: TRBJ2-2; clone_size: NA; v_call: TRBV27; d_call: TRBD2; cdr3_nt: TGTGCCAGCAGTTTCGGGCGGGAGGACGGGGAGCTGTTTTTT; cdr3_aa: CASSFGREDGELFF
j_call: TRBJ2-5; clone_size: NA; v_call: TRBV28; d_call: NA; cdr3_nt: TGTGCCAGCAGTTTAGGGGACAAGGTGACTCAAGAGACCCAGTACTTC; cdr3_aa: CASSLGDKVTQETQYF
j_call: TRBJ2-3; clone_size: few; v_call: TRBV7-9; d_call: NA; cdr3_nt: TGTGCCAGCAGCCCGAAGGTGCCGACTAGTTCGAGCACAGATACGCAGTATTTT; cdr3_aa: CASSPKVPTSSSTDTQYF
j_call: TRBJ1-1; clone_size: NA; v_call: TRBV27; d_call: TRBD1; cdr3_nt: TGTGCCAGCAGGCAACGACAGGGCCGAGGAATGAACACTGAAGCTTTCTTT; cdr3_aa: CASRQRQGRGMNTEAFF
j_call: TRBJ2-2; clone_size: NA; v_call: TRBV20-1; d_call: NA; cdr3_nt: TGCAGTGCTAGAGATCAGGGCTACACCGGGGAGCTGTTTTTT; cdr3_aa: CSARDQGYTGELFF
j_call: TRBJ1-5; clone_size: few; v_call: TRBV6-1; d_call: TRBD1; cdr3_nt: TGTGCCAGCAGTGAAGCGCTATGGGACAGGGACAATCAGCCCCAGCATTTT; cdr3_aa: CASSEALWDRDNQPQHF